This T cell receptor (beta chain) stems from a study of OX40 agonist ivuxolimab in advanced cancers. Study findings and constraints: The antigens recognized by the expanded peripheral T cells, that is their antigen specificity, were not determined.

As to this clone: What it recognizes is unknown.

Germline lookup yields CDR1 KGHSH and CDR2 LQKENI. Trimming cost V 2 bases and J 6 bases, with 8 bases left between them. The CDR3 is 13 residues long. TCRdb keeps only in-frame clones here, not all; method: immunoSEQ multiplex PCR. The profile shows over 30,000 clones, roughly 87% of them singletons. This clonotype was sampled from an adult with an advanced solid tumor such as melanoma, head and neck, liver or kidney cancer. The rearrangement links TRBV18 to TRBJ1-5; no firm D call. Sequenced material: CD4+ or CD8+ T cells sorted from blood, taken in a trial of the OX40 agonist ivuxolimab. As DNA, the CDR3 is TGTGCCAGCTCACCAGAACCGCCTCAGCCCCAGCATTTT. Protein sequence: CASSPEPPQPQHF.